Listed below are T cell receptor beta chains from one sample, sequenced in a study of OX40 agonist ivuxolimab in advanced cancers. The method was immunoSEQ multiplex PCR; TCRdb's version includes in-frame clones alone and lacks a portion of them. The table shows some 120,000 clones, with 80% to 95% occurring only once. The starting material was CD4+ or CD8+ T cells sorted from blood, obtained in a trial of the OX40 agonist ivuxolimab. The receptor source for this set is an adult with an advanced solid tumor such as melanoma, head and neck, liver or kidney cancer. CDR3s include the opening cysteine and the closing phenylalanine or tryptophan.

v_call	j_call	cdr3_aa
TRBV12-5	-	CASGSPADEQYF
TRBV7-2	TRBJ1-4	CASSREGGEKLFF
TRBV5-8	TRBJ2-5	CASIEGGGSETQYF
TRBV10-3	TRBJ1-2	CAITSGMDNYGYTF
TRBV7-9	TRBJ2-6	CASSQHGAGANVLTF
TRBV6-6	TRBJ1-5	CASRLDGNQPQHF
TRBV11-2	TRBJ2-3	CASSPVGAPNTQYF
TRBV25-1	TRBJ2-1	CASSEFSGAYNEQFF
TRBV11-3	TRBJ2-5	CASSPRQGTGETQYF
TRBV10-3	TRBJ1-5	CAISESSLGQAYQPQHF
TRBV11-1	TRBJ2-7	CASSLRQGGEQYF
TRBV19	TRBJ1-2	CASTYLTGENYGYTF
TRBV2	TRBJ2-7	CASNEGVHEQYF
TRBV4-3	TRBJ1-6	CASSQSPTGPDSPLHF
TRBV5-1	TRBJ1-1	CASSFLLTGGVTEAFF
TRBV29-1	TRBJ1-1	CSVAQNYMNTEAFF
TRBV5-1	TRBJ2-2	CASSFSARGGTGELFF
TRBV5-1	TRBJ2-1	CASSLAARDHEQFF
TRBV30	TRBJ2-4	CAARLPTRNIQYF
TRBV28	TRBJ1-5	CAGGEGNQPQHF
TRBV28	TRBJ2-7	CATKRPYEQYF
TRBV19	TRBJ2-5	CASSARDFVETQYF
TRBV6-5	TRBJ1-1	CASSYGTAGAEAFF
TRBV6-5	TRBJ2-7	CASSPREEAYEQYF
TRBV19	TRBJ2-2	CASSPKLAGGTRRWELFF
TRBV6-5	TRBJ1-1	CASSWQGLEGSEAFF
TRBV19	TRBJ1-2	CASSILNYGYTF
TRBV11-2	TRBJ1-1	CASSSRTGELEAFF
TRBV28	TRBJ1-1	CASSSHRDTNTEAFF
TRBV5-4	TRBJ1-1	CASSPGTPNTEAFF
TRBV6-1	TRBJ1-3	CASNKATGQDGNTIYF
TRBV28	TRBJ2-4	CASSFSFKTQLKNIQYF
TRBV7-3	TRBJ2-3	CASSLKGRKWEGRADTQYF
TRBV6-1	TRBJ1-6	CASSLGTELNSPLHF
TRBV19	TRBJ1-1	CASSVQGADTEAFF
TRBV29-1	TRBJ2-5	CSVETGQGVTTTQYF
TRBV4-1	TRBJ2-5	CASSQSRGGEETQYF
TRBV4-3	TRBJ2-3	CASSYRDFGDTQYF
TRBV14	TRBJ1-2	CASSQGGAVGYTF
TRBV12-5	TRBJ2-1	CASGLGGLAGGYNEQFF
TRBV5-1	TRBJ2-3	CASRNRGDTDTQYF
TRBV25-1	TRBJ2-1	CASSEYGHGRNEQFF
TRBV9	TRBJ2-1	CASSGSGTRSSYNEQFF
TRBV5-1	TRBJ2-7	CASSLEYEQYF
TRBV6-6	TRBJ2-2	CAVPGGSGTGELFF
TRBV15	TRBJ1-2	CATSRDQRNYGYTF
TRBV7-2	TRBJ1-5	CASSLGTGALNQPQHF
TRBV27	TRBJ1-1	CASSSRQGAYTEAFF
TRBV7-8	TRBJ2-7	CASSLEYEQYF
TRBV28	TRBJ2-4	CASSSYWGSAVAKNIQYF
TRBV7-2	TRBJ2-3	CASSPGQGGNTQYF
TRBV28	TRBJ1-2	CASSYRGRANYGYTF